The rows below give T cell receptor beta chains drawn from one sample of a study of cytomegalovirus exposure and HLA in healthy donors. Measured with immunoSEQ multiplex PCR; TCRdb has only the in-frame clones, and not every one. The table has some 110,000 clones, about 80% seen once. Material: PBMCs. All receptors come from a man in his forties or fifties in good health and CMV-seronegative. CDR3s include the opening cysteine and the closing phenylalanine or tryptophan. A D gene is named only where the DNA matches it firmly. Expanded clones get a size class; other rows say once, few or many, or leave the size out.

>TRBD1|TRBJ2-3|TRBV19|few
TGTGCCAGTAGTATGCTTCGGACAGGCACCACAGATACGCAGTATTTT
CASSMLRTGTTDTQYF
>TRBD1|TRBJ2-1|TRBV5-1|once
TGCGCCAGCAGCCCCCAGGGACAGGGTTTCGACGAGCAGTTCTTC
CASSPQGQGFDEQFF
>.|TRBJ1-1|TRBV7-3|.
TGTGCCAGCAGCTTAAGAGGACAGCTAAAAGAAGCTTTCTTT
CASSLRGQLKEAFF
>.|TRBJ1-4|TRBV6-5|.
TGTGCCAGCAGTCCTAGCGGTGCAACTAATGAAAAACTGTTTTTT
CASSPSGATNEKLFF
>TRBD2|TRBJ2-5|TRBV19|.
TGTGCCAGTAGTTTGGCGGGGGGGCCCCCAGAGACCCAGTACTTC
CASSLAGGPPETQYF
>.|TRBJ1-2|TRBV5-1|.
TGCGCCAGCAGCGACGGACTCAACTTCTACTATGGCTACACCTTC
CASSDGLNFYYGYTF
>.|TRBJ1-1|TRBV7-2|.
TGTGCCAGCAGCCCCTCATTAATCGAGGCTAACACTGAAGCTTTCTTT
CASSPSLIEANTEAFF
>.|TRBJ2-7|TRBV27|.
TGTGCCAGCAGTTTACCGCCCCCGGCTAGGCCCTCCTACGAGCAGTACTTC
CASSLPPPARPSYEQYF
>TRBD1|TRBJ1-2|TRBV5-1|.
TGCGCCAGTAAGACAGGGGGCGCGGAGGGCTACACCTTC
CASKTGGAEGYTF
>.|TRBJ1-2|TRBV13|.
TGTGCCAGCAGCACAGGGTACTATGGCTACACCTTC
CASSTGYYGYTF
>.|TRBJ2-6|TRBV7-3|.
TGTGCCAGCAGCAACGGGGGATCTGGGGCCAACGTCCTGACTTTC
CASSNGGSGANVLTF
>.|TRBJ1-2|TRBV10-1|.
TGCGCCAGAGGGGGTGGCTACACCTTC
CARGGGYTF
>TRBD2|TRBJ2-1|TRBV5-8|.
TGTGCCAGCAGCCCCATTCTAGCGGGCCCCTACAATGAGCAGTTCTTC
CASSPILAGPYNEQFF
>.|TRBJ1-5|TRBV28|.
TGTGCCAGCAGCGACAGGTCCGCCCCCCAGCATTTT
CASSDRSAPQHF
>TRBD1|TRBJ2-2|TRBV5-1|.
TGCGCCAGCAGCTGGGACAGGCCGACCGGGGAGCTGTTTTTT
CASSWDRPTGELFF
>TRBD1|TRBJ2-1|TRBV28|.
TGTGCCAGCAGTTTATATGGTCAGGGGGCCAACAATGAGCAGTTCTTC
CASSLYGQGANNEQFF
>.|TRBJ1-2|TRBV27|.
TGTGCCAGCAGTCACCCGGGGGGGGACCCCTATGGCTACACCTTC
CASSHPGGDPYGYTF
>.|TRBJ2-7|TRBV27|.
TGTGCCAGCAGTTCAAGCATGAAAGCCTACGAGCAGTACTTC
CASSSSMKAYEQYF
>TRBD1|TRBJ1-2|TRBV19|.
TGTGCCAGTAGACAACAGGGGTCCACAAACTATGGCTACACCTTC
CASRQQGSTNYGYTF
>TRBD1|TRBJ1-5|TRBV7-9|few
TGTGCCAGCAGCCGGACAGGGGCGAGCAATCAGCCCCAGCATTTT
CASSRTGASNQPQHF
>.|TRBJ1-2|TRBV10-3|once
TGTGCCATCAGTGGGAGGGTCAACTATGGCTACACCTTC
CAISGRVNYGYTF
>.|TRBJ1-6|TRBV7-9|.
TGTGCCAGCAGTTCACAGGGAATTGAATCACCCCTCCACTTT
CASSSQGIESPLHF
>.|TRBJ1-1|TRBV11-2|.
TGTGCCAGCAGCTTAAATCTCCCAGGGGCTTTCTTT
CASSLNLPGAFF
>TRBD2|TRBJ2-1|TRBV7-2|once
TGTGCCAGCAGCTTGACTAGCGGGGGGGCCGTTTTCTTC
CASSLTSGGAVFF
>.|TRBJ1-2|TRBV5-1|.
TGCGCCAGCAGCCACGACAGTGCCTATGGCTACACCTTC
CASSHDSAYGYTF
>TRBD1|TRBJ2-6|TRBV27|.
TGTGCCAGCAGTCCACCCCCCCGACAGGGAAGGGGGGCCAACGTCCTGACTTTC
CASSPPPRQGRGANVLTF
>.|TRBJ2-2|TRBV9|.
TGTGCCAGCAGCGCGAGTACTGTGAACACCGGGGAGCTGTTTTTT
CASSASTVNTGELFF
>TRBD2|TRBJ2-1|TRBV4-1|once
TGCGCCAGCAGCCAATGGACTAGCGGGGTCACTGAGCAGTTCTTC
CASSQWTSGVTEQFF
>TRBD1|TRBJ1-2|TRBV4-1|.
TGCGCCAGCAAGGGGACAGTAGCTAACTATGGCTACACCTTC
CASKGTVANYGYTF
>TRBD1|TRBJ2-7|TRBV7-6|once
TGTGCCAGCAGCCCGGGAACAGGGGTCCACGAGCAGTACTTC
CASSPGTGVHEQYF
>.|TRBJ1-2|TRBV28|once
TGTGCCAGCAGGATCCACAGGAGTGGCTACACCTTC
CASRIHRSGYTF
>.|TRBJ1-1|TRBV7-8|.
TGTGCCAGCAGCTTAGCGCGGATGAACACTGAAGCTTTCTTT
CASSLARMNTEAFF
>.|TRBJ2-1|TRBV5-6|.
TGTGCCAGCAGCTTTTTCAGGGGAGGGGGGGACAATGAGCAGTTCTTC
CASSFFRGGGDNEQFF
>.|TRBJ1-1|TRBV5-6|.
TGTGCCAGCAGCTTGTTGGGGGGTCGGGAAGCTTTCTTT
CASSLLGGREAFF
>TRBD1|TRBJ1-2|TRBV19|.
TGTGCCAGTAGCGGCGGGACAGCCTATGGCTACACCTTC
CASSGGTAYGYTF
>.|TRBJ1-5|TRBV28|few
TGTGCCAGCAGTATACTATCGGGGGACCAGCCCCAGCATTTT
CASSILSGDQPQHF
>.|TRBJ2-5|TRBV7-6|.
TGTGCCAGCAGCTTGTACACAGAAGAGACCCAGTACTTC
CASSLYTEETQYF
>.|TRBJ1-5|TRBV11-3|few
TGTGCCAGCAGCTTTGGAGGAACAAGCAATCAGCCCCAGCATTTT
CASSFGGTSNQPQHF
>TRBD2|TRBJ2-2|TRBV9|few
TGTGCCAGCAGCGAATATAGCGGGGGGTCCGGGGAGCTGTTTTTT
CASSEYSGGSGELFF
>TRBD1|TRBJ1-1|TRBV6-1|.
TGTGCCAGCAGTATAGAAGACAGGGGAGCTGAAGCTTTCTTT
CASSIEDRGAEAFF
>.|TRBJ1-2|TRBV5-1|.
TGCGCCAGCAGCCCTGGACAGACTAACTATGGCTACACCTTC
CASSPGQTNYGYTF
>.|TRBJ2-3|TRBV2|few
TGTGCCAGCAGTGAAGCAGGACAGACCATGCAGTATTTT
CASSEAGQTMQYF
>.|TRBJ2-1|TRBV7-9|.
TGTGCCAGCAGCTTGGGTAGCGGTTACAATGAGCAGTTCTTC
CASSLGSGYNEQFF
>TRBD1|TRBJ2-2|TRBV4-3|.
TGCGCCAGCAGCTTTGACAGGGTAGCGAACACCGGGGAGCTGTTTTTT
CASSFDRVANTGELFF
>.|TRBJ1-5|TRBV28|.
TGTGCCAGCAGTTTGGGGACACATAGCAATCAGCCCCAGCATTTT
CASSLGTHSNQPQHF
>.|TRBJ1-3|TRBV4-3|.
TGCGCCAGCAGCCAAAGTCTTGGGGGCATCGGTGGAAACACCATATATTTT
CASSQSLGGIGGNTIYF
>.|TRBJ1-5|TRBV19|few
TGTGCCAGTAGTATCGGGGGGAGCAATCAGCCCCAGCATTTT
CASSIGGSNQPQHF
>TRBD2|TRBJ2-1|TRBV9|.
TGTGCCAGCAGCGTCGGGGGCGGGGGGAAAGACAATGAGCAGTTCTTC
CASSVGGGGKDNEQFF
>TRBD1|TRBJ1-5|TRBV23-1|.
TGCGCCAGCAGTCAAGTGACAGGGGATAATCAGCCCCAGCATTTT
CASSQVTGDNQPQHF
>.|TRBJ2-7|TRBV9|.
TGTGCCAGCAGCGTAGAAGACAGCCTAACCTACGAGCAGTACTTC
CASSVEDSLTYEQYF
>TRBD1|TRBJ1-5|TRBV27|few
TGTGCCAGCAGTTCACAGGGGGGAGGTCAGCCCCAGCATTTT
CASSSQGGGQPQHF
>.|TRBJ1-5|TRBV5-1|.
TGCGCCAGCAGCTTGGCCGGGGACATCAATCAGCCCCAGCATTTT
CASSLAGDINQPQHF
>TRBD1|TRBJ2-3|TRBV5-1|.
TGCGCCAGCAGCTTGGGACAGGGGAAGACAGATACGCAGTATTTT
CASSLGQGKTDTQYF
>TRBD2|TRBJ2-3|TRBV7-6|.
TGTGCCAGCAGCTGGTCCGGGACTACGAACACAGATACGCAGTATTTT
CASSWSGTTNTDTQYF
>TRBD1|TRBJ2-5|TRBV11-1|.
TGTGCCAGCAGCTTAGGGACAGGGGGGGGAGAGACCCAGTACTTC
CASSLGTGGGETQYF